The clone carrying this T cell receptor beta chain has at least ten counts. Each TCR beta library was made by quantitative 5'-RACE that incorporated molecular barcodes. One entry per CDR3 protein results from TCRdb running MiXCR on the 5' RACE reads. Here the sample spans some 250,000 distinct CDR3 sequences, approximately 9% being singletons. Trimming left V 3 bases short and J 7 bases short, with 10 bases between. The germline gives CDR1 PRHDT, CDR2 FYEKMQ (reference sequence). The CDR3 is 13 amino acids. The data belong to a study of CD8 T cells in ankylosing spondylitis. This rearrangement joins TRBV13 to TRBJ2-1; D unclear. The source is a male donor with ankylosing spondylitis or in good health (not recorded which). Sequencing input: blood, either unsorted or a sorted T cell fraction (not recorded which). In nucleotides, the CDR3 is TGTGCCAGCAGCTTCCGGATCAATAATGAGCAGTTCTTC. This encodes CASSFRINNEQFF.